These 4 T cell receptor beta chains share one sample of origin, sequenced in a study of blood T cell repertoires in COVID-19. TCRdb's copy holds only in-frame clones and misses some; the assay was immunoSEQ multiplex PCR. The sample consists of around 100,000 clones, around 87% of them appearing once. Source material: peripheral blood. The source of these receptors is a man in his fifties with acute or convalescent COVID-19.

The genes are TRBV4-2 and TRBJ2-1; 8 nucleotides match TRBD2. Germline V gives CDR1 LGHNA, CDR2 YNFKEQ. After removal of 8 bases from V and 8 bases from J, the junction contained 11 bases not matched to a gene. The CDR3 loop spans 14 amino acids. The DNA of the CDR3 is TGTGCCAGCGCCCGAGGAGCGGGGGTAGATGAGCAGTTCTTC. Translation: CASARGAGVDEQFF.

The chain joins TRBV24-1 to TRBJ1-2; D ambiguous. CDR1 KGHDR and CDR2 SFDVKD come from the germline V gene. This CDR3 comprises 14 residues. V shed 5 bases and J shed 8 bases, with 17 bases lying between them. The CDR3 region is CATSGTQEGGGYTF. In DNA, the CDR3 is TGTGCCACCAGTGGAACGCAGGAAGGTGGGGGCTACACCTTC.

The J gene is TRBJ2-1, the V gene TRBV5-1; D is ambiguous. The V gene lost 4 bases and the J gene lost 6 bases, with 8 bases spanning the gap. Looked up from germline, CDR1 is SGHRS and CDR2 is YFSETQ. CDR3 length: 12 amino acids. The CDR3 loop reads CASSPRTNEQFF. In DNA form, the CDR3 reads TGCGCCAGCAGCCCGAGAACCAATGAGCAGTTCTTC.

The chain has TRBV5-4 and TRBJ2-7; TRBD2 agrees at 13 bases. The CDR3 runs to 16 residues. In germline, CDR1 is SGHNT, CDR2 YYREEE (reference sequence). Trimming cost V 2 bases and J 7 bases; bases outside gene matches: 9. The CDR3: CASSLPGTSGMWEQYF. The CDR3 bases are TGTGCCAGCAGCTTACCCGGGACTAGCGGGATGTGGGAGCAGTACTTC.